The 18 T cell receptor beta chains below were found in one sample sequenced in a study of blood T cell repertoires in COVID-19. Here immunoSEQ multiplex PCR was the method, and the copy in TCRdb shows in-frame clones only, minus some. This table has about 250,000 clones, under 85% appearing once. The sample taken for sequencing was peripheral blood. All receptors derive from a woman in her thirties or forties with active or convalescent COVID-19.

This clone was seen once. This rearrangement joins TRBV5-1 to TRBJ2-2; D not certain. Germline assignment: CDR1 SGHRS and CDR2 YFSETQ. The CDR3 runs 13 residues. The V end lost 3 bases, the J end lost 4 bases, and 7 bases lay between the germline ends. The CDR3 loop reads CASSSPVTGELFF. In nucleotides, the CDR3 is TGCGCCAGCAGCTCCCCCGTCACCGGGGAGCTGTTTTTT.

V is TRBV6-4 and J is TRBJ2-2; 8 positions agree with TRBD2. The germline V gene encodes CDR1 MRHNA and CDR2 SNTAGT. The CDR3 covers 15 residues. The trim removed 4 bases at V and 4 bases at J, leaving 5 bases unmatched. Here the CDR3 DNA reads TGTGCCAGCAGTGGACGGACTAGCATCACCGGGGAGCTGTTTTTT. This gives the protein CASSGRTSITGELFF.

The chain uses TRBV11-2 and TRBJ1-4, with D tentatively TRBD1 (5 bases). V lost 2 bases, J lost 2 bases, and 6 bases lay in between. Germline CDR1 reads SGHAT; CDR2 reads FQNNGV. The CDR3 runs 14 residues. The CDR3 DNA reads TGTGCCAGCAGCTTACGGGGGACTAATGAAAAACTGTTTTTT. It is translated as CASSLRGTNEKLFF.

The V call is TRBV30, the J call TRBJ1-4; 8 bases are a match to TRBD2. Gene TRBJ2-2 matches the end of the DNA better, so the J call may be wrong. This CDR3 is 13 amino acids long. Per the germline V gene, CDR1 is GTSNPN and CDR2 is SVGIG (reference sequence). CDR3 sequence (DNA): TGTGCCTGGAGTATGGGCGGGGGGACGGAGCTGTTTTTT. It yields the protein CAWSMGGGTELFF.

The rearrangement joins TRBV19 to TRBJ2-5; D is ambiguous. This CDR3 is built from 14 residues. Germline V gives CDR1 LNHDA, CDR2 SQIVND (reference sequence). Trimming took 0 bases from V and 6 from J, leaving 11 bases between them. This chain's CDR3 is CASSIDWSGQTQYF. In DNA form, the CDR3 reads TGTGCCAGTAGTATAGATTGGTCAGGCCAGACCCAGTACTTC.

This CDR3 is CASSQSTEQPQHF. The CDR3, as DNA: TGTGCCAGCAGCCAAAGTACAGAACAGCCCCAGCATTTT. The V call is TRBV3-1 (or the pseudogene TRBV3-2), the J call TRBJ1-5; D unresolved. This CDR3 is built from 13 residues. Between the trimmed V and J ends, which lost 2 bases and 7 bases, there was a span of 9 bases. Germline assignment: CDR1 LGHDT and CDR2 YNNKEL (reference sequence).

This clone was counted only a few times. The CDR3 is CASNTGNQPQHF. The CDR3 DNA is TGTGCCAGCAACACAGGGAATCAGCCCCAGCATTTT. The V and J genes are TRBV2 and TRBJ1-5; TRBD1 might be the D (6 bases). The CDR3 is made up of 12 amino acids. CDR1 and CDR2 from the germline V gene are SNHLY and FYNNEI. Trimming took 7 bases from V and 4 from J, leaving 8 bases between them.

This chain joins TRBV7-9 and TRBJ1-1; D remains ambiguous. V was clipped by 4 bases and J by 2 bases, with 11 bases between them. The CDR3 is 14 residues long. Germline V gives CDR1 SEHNR, CDR2 FQNEAQ (reference sequence). For the CDR3, the DNA is TGTGCCAGCAGCTCGCGGGCGTATAACACTGAAGCTTTCTTT. It is translated as CASSSRAYNTEAFF.

This clone occurred a few times. This rearrangement joins TRBV10-1 to TRBJ2-5, with 8 bases aligning to TRBD1. The trim removed 6 bases at V and 4 bases at J, leaving 7 bases unmatched. The CDR3 consists of 14 residues. Germline-derived CDR1 and CDR2 are WNHNN and SYGVQD (reference sequence). As DNA, the CDR3 is TGCGCCAGCAGCGAGGACAGGGCGGCAGAGACCCAGTACTTC. Residues: CASSEDRAAETQYF.

A note on this clone: A read error may explain this, as a much larger clone is one base away. The chain uses TRBV3-1 (or the pseudogene TRBV3-2) and TRBJ1-1, with D possibly being TRBD1 (5 bases). The CDR3 has 13 amino acids. Trimming removed 4 bases from V and 0 bases from J, with 6 bases in between. Germline-derived CDR1 and CDR2 are LGHDT and YNNKEL (reference sequence). This CDR3 is CASSPRVNTEAFF. For the CDR3, the DNA is TGTGCCAGCAGCCCCAGGGTGAACACTGAAGCTTTCTTT.

The rearrangement links TRBV18 to TRBJ2-7; 8 nucleotides align to TRBD1. V lost 3 bases and J lost 4; bases outside the gene matches: 5. Germline V gene lookup returns CDR1 KGHSH and CDR2 LQKENI. This CDR3 region has 14 residues. The CDR3 nucleotides are TGTGCCAGCTCACCTGACAGGGGAGTGTACGAGCAGTACGTC. Translating gives CASSPDRGVYEQYV.

The V call is TRBV5-1, the J call TRBJ2-1, with 15 bases identical to TRBD2. Per the germline V gene, CDR1 is SGHRS and CDR2 is YFSETQ. This CDR3 has 19 residues. V shed 4 bases, J shed 3 bases, and the junction held 11 bases outside the gene matches. The CDR3 is CASSLWSGTSGGFYNEQFF. The CDR3 nucleotides read TGCGCCAGCAGCCTCTGGTCTGGGACTAGCGGGGGGTTCTACAATGAGCAGTTCTTC.

The chain has TRBV5-6 and TRBJ2-3; TRBD2 matches 13 bases. CDR1 and CDR2 (germline): SGHDT, YYEEEE. The V and J ends lost 3 bases and 2 bases, in that order; junction bases with no gene match: 3. The CDR3 is 16 amino acids. CDR3 in amino acids: CASSWTSGGVTDTQYF. The CDR3 bases are TGTGCCAGCAGCTGGACTAGCGGGGGCGTCACAGATACGCAGTATTTT. Combining the CDR3 with reference TRBV5-6 and TRBJ2-3 gives the whole variable domain DAGVTQSPTHLIKTRGQQVTLRCSPKSGHDTVSWYQQALGQGPQFIFQYYEEEERQRGNFPDRFSGHQFPNYSSELNVNALLLGDSALYLCASSWTSGGVTDTQYFGPGTRLTVL.

The chain joins TRBV6-6 to TRBJ2-1, with 7 positions matching TRBD2. The CDR3 spans 14 residues. The V gene end was trimmed by 4 bases and the J gene end by 6 bases; junction bases not matched to a gene: 6. The germline V gene has CDR1 MNHNY and CDR2 SVGAGI (reference sequence). CDR3: CASSSWGGGNEQFF. In DNA form, the CDR3 reads TGTGCCAGCAGTTCCTGGGGGGGAGGCAATGAGCAGTTCTTC.

The chain couples TRBV10-3 to TRBJ2-7, with 8 bases fitting TRBD1. This CDR3 comprises 18 residues. Germline CDR1 ENHRY, CDR2 SYGVKD. The ends lost 6 bases at V and 3 bases at J; junction bases unmatched: 19. CDR3 protein: CAISPLRTGSKNYYEQYF. In nucleotides, the CDR3 is TGTGCCATCAGCCCTCTTCGGACAGGGAGTAAAAACTACTACGAGCAGTACTTC.

This clone appeared a few times. This chain uses TRBV11-2 with TRBJ1-2, with TRBD1 identical over 7 bases. This CDR3 contains 14 residues. The junction had 0 bases not matched to a gene; V was cut back by 0 bases and J by 2 bases. CDR1 is SGHAT, CDR2 FQNNGV, per germline. CDR3 region: CASSLETGNYGYTF. In nucleotides, the CDR3 is TGTGCCAGCAGCTTAGAGACAGGGAACTATGGCTACACCTTC.

The V call is TRBV28, the J call TRBJ1-2; 7 nucleotides agree with TRBD1. The germline CDR1 and CDR2 sequences are MDHEN and SYDVKM. The CDR3 is 12 amino acids. V was clipped by 4 bases and J by 8 bases; unmatched bases: 4. The CDR3 reads CASSSTGVGYTF. The CDR3 DNA sequence: TGTGCCAGCAGTTCAACAGGGGTCGGCTACACCTTC.

The rearrangement links TRBV4-1 to TRBJ2-5, with 13 nucleotides matching TRBD2. V lost 2 bases, J lost 4 bases, and 4 bases stayed unmatched. From germline, CDR1 is MGHRA and CDR2 YSYEKL. The CDR3 totals 16 residues. CDR3 sequence reads: CASSQPTSGGRETQYF. The CDR3 coding sequence is TGCGCCAGCAGCCAACCGACTAGCGGGGGGCGAGAGACCCAGTACTTC.